A single sample is the source of the 2 T cell receptor beta chains below, sequenced in a study of cytomegalovirus exposure and HLA in healthy donors. Clones were read by immunoSEQ multiplex PCR, and TCRdb kept only the in-frame ones, dropping some. The sample yields 200,000 or so clones, around 84% seen once. Sequenced material: PBMCs. All receptors derive from a woman in her 30s in good health and CMV-seropositive.

The chain has TRBV6-4 and TRBJ2-1; a weak D match, TRBD2 (5 bases). CDR1 and CDR2 from the germline V gene are MRHNA and SNTAGT. The germline V and J ends were trimmed by 0 bases and 11 bases, with 11 bases remaining between them. This CDR3 is built from 13 residues. In DNA form, the CDR3 reads TGTGCCAGCAGTGACTCGGCAGCGGCAAAGCAGTTCTTC. This gives the protein CASSDSAAAKQFF.

The J gene is TRBJ1-1, the V gene TRBV6-6; 10 bases fit TRBD1. V shed 6 bases, J shed 5 bases, and the junction held 9 bases outside the gene matches. Germline CDR1 is MNHNY and CDR2 is SVGAGI (reference sequence). The CDR3 extends over 15 amino acids. CDR3 in amino acids: CASSQGQGIWTEAFF. CDR3 sequence (DNA): TGTGCCAGCAGCCAGGGACAGGGGATTTGGACTGAAGCTTTCTTT.